The present entry profiles one TCR beta chain with its context. This sample was taken from a study of CD8 T cells in Susac syndrome. V shed 3 bases and J shed 0 bases, with 9 bases lying between them. This CDR3 spans 14 amino acids. Germline CDR1 reads KGHSH; CDR2 reads LQKENI. Random hexamers primed reverse transcription of 0.5 to 1 ug RNA. In TCRdb, the immunoSEQ multiplex PCR reads were re-called with MiXCR into one record per CDR3 protein. The sample consists of some 160,000 distinct CDR3 sequences, approximately 95% of them appearing once. From blood CD8+ and CD4+ T cells, TCR beta sequences were generated. Purification of the CD8+ and CD4+ T cells relied on negative isolation, and TEMRA cells underwent FACS enrichment.

This sequence originates from a human donor with multiple sclerosis. The chain combines TRBV18 with TRBJ2-7; D gene ambiguous. The specimen was CD8+ T cells from PBMCs. This CDR3 reads CASSPQFSSYEQYF. DNA for the CDR3: TGTGCCAGCTCACCGCAGTTCAGCTCCTACGAGCAGTACTTC.